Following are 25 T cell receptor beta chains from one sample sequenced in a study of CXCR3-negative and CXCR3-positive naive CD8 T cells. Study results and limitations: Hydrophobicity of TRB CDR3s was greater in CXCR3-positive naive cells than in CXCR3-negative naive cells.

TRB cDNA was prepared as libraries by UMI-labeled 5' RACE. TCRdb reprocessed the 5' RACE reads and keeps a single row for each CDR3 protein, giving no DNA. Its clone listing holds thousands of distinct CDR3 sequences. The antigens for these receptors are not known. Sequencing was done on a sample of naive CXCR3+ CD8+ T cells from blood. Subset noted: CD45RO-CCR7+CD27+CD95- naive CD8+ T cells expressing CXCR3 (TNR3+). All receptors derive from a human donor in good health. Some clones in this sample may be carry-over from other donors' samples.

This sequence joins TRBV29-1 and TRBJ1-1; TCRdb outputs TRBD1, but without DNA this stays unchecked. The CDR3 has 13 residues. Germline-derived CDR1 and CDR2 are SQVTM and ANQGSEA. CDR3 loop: CIVLQGVDRRAFF.

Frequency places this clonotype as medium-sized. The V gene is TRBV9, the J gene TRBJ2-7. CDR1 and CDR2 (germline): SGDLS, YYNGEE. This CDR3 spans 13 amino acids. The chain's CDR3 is CASSVGGSYEQYF.

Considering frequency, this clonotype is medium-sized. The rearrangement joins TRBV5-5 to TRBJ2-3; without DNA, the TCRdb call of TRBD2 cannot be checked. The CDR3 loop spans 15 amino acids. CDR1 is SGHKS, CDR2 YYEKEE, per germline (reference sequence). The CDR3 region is CASSHRTSGTDTQYF.

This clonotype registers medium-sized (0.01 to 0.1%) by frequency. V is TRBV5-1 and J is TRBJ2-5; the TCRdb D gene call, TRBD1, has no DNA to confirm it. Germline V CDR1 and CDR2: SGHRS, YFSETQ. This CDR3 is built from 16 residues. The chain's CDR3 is CASSSGQGAIAETQYF. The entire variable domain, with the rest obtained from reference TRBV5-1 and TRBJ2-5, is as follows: KAGVTQTPRYLIKTRGQQVTLSCSPISGHRSVSWYQQTPGQGLQFLFEYFSETQRNKGNFPGRFSGRQFSNSRSEMNVSTLELGDSALYLCASSSGQGAIAETQYFGPGTRLLVL.

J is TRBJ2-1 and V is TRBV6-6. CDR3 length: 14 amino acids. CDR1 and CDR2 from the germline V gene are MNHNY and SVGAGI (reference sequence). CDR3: CASSRDGPYNEQFF.

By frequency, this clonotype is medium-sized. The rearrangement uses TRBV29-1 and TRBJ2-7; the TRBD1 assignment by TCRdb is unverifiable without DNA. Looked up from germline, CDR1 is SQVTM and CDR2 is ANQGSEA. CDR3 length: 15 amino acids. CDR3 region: CSVEDLGTGGFEQYF.

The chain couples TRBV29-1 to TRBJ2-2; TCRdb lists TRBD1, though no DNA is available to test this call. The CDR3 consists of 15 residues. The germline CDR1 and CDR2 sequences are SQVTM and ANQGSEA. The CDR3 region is CSVIRTGTHGGELFF.

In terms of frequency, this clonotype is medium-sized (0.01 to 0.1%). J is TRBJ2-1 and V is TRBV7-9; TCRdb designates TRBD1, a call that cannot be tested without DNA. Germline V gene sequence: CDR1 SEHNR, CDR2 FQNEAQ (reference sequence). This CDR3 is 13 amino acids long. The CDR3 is CASSLTGGNEQFF.

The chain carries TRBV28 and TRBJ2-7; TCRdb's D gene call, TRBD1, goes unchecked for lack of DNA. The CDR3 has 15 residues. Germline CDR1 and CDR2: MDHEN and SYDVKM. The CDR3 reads CASNFPGKGSYEQYF.

The CDR3 loop reads CASSSINTGGAYGYTF. The chain has TRBV27 and TRBJ1-2; with no DNA, the TCRdb D assignment of TRBD1 cannot be verified. Germline loops: CDR1 MNHEY, CDR2 SMNVEV (reference sequence). CDR3 length: 16 amino acids.

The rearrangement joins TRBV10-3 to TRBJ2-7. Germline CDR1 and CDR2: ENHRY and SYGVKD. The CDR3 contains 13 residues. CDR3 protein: CAIRSRDSYEQYF.

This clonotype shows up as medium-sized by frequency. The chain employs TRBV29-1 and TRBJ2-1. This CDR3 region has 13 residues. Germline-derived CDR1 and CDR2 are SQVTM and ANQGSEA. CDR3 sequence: CSVLRGSYNEQFF.

CDR3 region: CSVEDLTENYGYTF. The chain couples TRBV29-1 to TRBJ1-2. The CDR3 loop spans 14 amino acids. Germline CDR1 reads SQVTM; CDR2 reads ANQGSEA.

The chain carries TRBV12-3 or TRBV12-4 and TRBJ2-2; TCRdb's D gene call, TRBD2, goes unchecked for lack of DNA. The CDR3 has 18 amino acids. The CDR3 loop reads CASNNLGLAGGQAGELFF.

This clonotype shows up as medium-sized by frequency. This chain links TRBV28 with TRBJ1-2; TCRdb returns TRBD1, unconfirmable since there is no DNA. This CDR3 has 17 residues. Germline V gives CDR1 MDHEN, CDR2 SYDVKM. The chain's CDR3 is CASSLYRTVDQIYGYTF.

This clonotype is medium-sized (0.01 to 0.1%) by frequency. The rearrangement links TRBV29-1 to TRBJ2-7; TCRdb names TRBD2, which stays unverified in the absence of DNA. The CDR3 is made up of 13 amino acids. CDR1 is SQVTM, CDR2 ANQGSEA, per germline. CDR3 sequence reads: CSVPSQQMGEQYF.

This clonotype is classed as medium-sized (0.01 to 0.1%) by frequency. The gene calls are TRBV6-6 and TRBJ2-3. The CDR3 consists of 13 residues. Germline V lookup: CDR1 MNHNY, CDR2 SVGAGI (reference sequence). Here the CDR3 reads CASSYALPDTQYF.

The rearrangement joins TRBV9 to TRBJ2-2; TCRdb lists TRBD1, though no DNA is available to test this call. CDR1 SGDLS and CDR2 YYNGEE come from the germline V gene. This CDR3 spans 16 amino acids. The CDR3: CASSSRTGGTTGELFF.

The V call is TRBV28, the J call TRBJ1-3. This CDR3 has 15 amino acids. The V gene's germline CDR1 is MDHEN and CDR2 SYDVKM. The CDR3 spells CASRGDTSSGNTIYF.

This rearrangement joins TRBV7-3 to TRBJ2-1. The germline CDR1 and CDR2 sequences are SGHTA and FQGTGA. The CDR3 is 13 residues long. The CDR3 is CASSPLGPNEQFF.

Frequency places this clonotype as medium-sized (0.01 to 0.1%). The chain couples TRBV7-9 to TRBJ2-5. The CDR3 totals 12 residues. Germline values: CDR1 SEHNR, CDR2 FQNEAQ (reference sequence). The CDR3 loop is CASSPETETQYF.

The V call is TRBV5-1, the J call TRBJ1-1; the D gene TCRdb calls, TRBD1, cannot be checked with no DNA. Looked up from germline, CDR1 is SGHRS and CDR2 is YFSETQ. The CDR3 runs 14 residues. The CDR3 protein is CASSPGDSNTEAFF.

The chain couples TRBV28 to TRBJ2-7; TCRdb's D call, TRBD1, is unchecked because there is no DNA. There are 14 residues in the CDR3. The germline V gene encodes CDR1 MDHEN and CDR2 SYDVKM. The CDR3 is CASSLGQGAYEQYF.

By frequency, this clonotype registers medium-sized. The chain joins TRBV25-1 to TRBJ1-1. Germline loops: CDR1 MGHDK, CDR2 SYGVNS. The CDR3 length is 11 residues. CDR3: CATSRNTEAFF.

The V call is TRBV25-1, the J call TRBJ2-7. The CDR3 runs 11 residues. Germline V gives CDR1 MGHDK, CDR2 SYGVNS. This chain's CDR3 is CASADIYEQYF.